This T cell receptor (beta chain) was captured in a study of T cell repertoires in cytomegalovirus infection. In the study overall: Selection of CMV epitopes for the study included recently identified HLA-C-restricted and well-studied HLA-B-restricted ones. Public TCR beta signatures indicated both CMV infection and matching HLA type. The study, taken as a whole, reports: CMV-specific TCR beta clonotypes restricted by HLA-C were the ones dominating the ex vivo response. The cumulative frequency of public TCR beta families identified carriers of CMV plus the relevant HLA.

TCRdb reprocessed the reads with MiXCR, giving one entry per CDR3 protein. Of 900,000 to 950,000 distinct CDR3 sequences detected, roughly 31% appear once; the ten largest clones hold 11% to 15%. The ends lost 6 bases at V and 8 bases at J; junction bases unmatched: 13. Germline V gene data show CDR1 as DFQATT and CDR2 as SNEGSKA (reference sequence). This CDR3 spans 15 amino acids. Details on this clonotype: The antigen is unknown.

Sequencing used cultured CD8+ T cells from PBMCs, obtained from culture after CMV antigen stimulation. V usage is TRBV20-1 and J usage is TRBJ1-4, with 9 positions matching TRBD1. The source is a human donor in good health (CMV status not recorded). Some clones in this sample may be carry-over from other donors' samples. The CDR3 loop reads CSASQTDRGEEKLFF. DNA of the CDR3: TGCAGTGCCTCCCAGACGGACAGGGGTGAGGAAAAACTGTTTTTT.